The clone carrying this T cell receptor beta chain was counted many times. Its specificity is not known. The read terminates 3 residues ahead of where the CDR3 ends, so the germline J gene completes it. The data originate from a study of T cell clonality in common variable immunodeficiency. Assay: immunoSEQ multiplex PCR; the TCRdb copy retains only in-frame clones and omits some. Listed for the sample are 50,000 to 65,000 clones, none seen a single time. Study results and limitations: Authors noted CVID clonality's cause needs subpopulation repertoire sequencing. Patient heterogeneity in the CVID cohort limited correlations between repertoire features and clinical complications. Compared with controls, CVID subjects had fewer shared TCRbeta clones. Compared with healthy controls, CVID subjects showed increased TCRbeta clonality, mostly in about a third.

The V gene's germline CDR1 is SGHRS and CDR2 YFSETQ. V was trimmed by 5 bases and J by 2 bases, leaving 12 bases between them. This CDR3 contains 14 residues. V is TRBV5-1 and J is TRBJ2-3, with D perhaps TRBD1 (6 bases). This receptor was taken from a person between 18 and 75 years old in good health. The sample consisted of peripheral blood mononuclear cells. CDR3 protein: CASRLTGYTDTQYF. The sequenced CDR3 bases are TGCGCCAGCAGATTGACAGGCTACACAGATACG. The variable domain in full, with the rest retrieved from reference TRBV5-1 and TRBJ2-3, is KAGVTQTPRYLIKTRGQQVTLSCSPISGHRSVSWYQQTPGQGLQFLFEYFSETQRNKGNFPGRFSGRQFSNSRSEMNVSTLELGDSALYLCASRLTGYTDTQYFGPGTRLTVL.